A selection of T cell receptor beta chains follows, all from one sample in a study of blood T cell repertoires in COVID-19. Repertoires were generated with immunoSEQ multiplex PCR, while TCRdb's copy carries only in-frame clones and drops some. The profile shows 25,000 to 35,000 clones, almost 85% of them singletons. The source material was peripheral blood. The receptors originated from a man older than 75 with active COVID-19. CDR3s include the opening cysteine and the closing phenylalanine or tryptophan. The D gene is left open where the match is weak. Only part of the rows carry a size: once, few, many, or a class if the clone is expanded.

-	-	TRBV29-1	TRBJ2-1	CSASGYNEQFF	TGCAGCGCCAGCGGTTACAATGAGCAGTTCTTC
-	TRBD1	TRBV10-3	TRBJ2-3	CASTTGVGDTQYF	TGTGCCTCGACGACAGGGGTAGGGGATACGCAGTATTTT
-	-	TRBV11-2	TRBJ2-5	CASMRAETQYF	TGTGCCAGCATGAGGGCAGAGACCCAGTACTTC
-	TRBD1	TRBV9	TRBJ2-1	CASSPTVGDREFF	TGTGCCAGCAGCCCCACCGTCGGGGACAGGGAGTTCTTC
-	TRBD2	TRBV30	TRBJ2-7	CAWSSRGGIYEQYF	TGTGCCTGGAGTTCACGGGGGGGGATTTACGAGCAGTACTTC
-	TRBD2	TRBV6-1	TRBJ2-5	CASSGGLAGGKMETQYF	TGTGCCAGCAGTGGGGGACTAGCGGGGGGAAAGATGGAGACCCAGTACTTC
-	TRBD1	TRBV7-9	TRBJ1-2	CASSSGQLINYGYTF	TGTGCCAGCAGCTCGGGACAGCTAATTAACTATGGCTACACCTTC
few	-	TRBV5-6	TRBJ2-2	CASSRGAGTGELFF	TGTGCCAGCAGCCGGGGGGCGGGCACCGGGGAGCTGTTTTTT
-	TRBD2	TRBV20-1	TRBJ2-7	CSASPRLAREQYF	TGCAGTGCTAGTCCCCGACTAGCACGGGAGCAGTACTTC
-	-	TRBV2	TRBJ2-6	CASSDSSGANVLTF	TGTGCCAGCAGTGACAGCTCTGGGGCCAACGTCCTGACTTTC
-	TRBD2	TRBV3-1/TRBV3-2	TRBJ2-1	CASSQGRGLALHNEQFF	TGTGCCAGCAGCCAAGGCCGGGGACTAGCTCTTCACAATGAGCAGTTCTTC
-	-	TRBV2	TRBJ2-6	CASSDLSGANVLTF	TGTGCCAGCAGTGACCTCTCTGGGGCCAACGTCCTGACTTTC
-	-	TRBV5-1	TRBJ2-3	CASSLAGDVADTQYF	TGCGCCAGCAGCTTGGCGGGGGATGTCGCAGATACGCAGTATTTT
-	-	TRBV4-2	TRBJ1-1	CASSQGQVAEAFF	TGTGCCAGCAGCCAAGGACAGGTCGCTGAAGCTTTCTTT
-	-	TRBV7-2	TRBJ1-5	CASGPQGGQPQHF	TGTGCCAGCGGGCCTCAAGGTGGACAGCCCCAGCATTTT
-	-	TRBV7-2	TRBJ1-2	CASSSQTGGNGYTF	TGTGCCAGCAGCTCACAGACGGGGGGGAATGGCTACACCTTC
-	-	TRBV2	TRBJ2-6	CASSERDRSGANVLTF	TGTGCCAGCAGTGAACGGGATCGCTCTGGGGCCAACGTCCTGACTTTC
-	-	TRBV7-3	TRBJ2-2	CASSLTTRLTGELFF	TGTGCCAGCAGCTTAACGACTAGACTAACCGGGGAGCTGTTTTTT
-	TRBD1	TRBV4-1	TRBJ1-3	CANLKTGLNTIYF	TGCGCCAACCTAAAGACAGGGTTAAACACCATATATTTT
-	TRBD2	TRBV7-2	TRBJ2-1	CASSLGTSGVYNEQFF	TGTGCCAGCAGCTTAGGGACTAGCGGGGTCTACAATGAGCAGTTCTTC
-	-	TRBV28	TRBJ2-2	CASTPNDGAKPGELFF	TGTGCCAGCACTCCAAACGACGGAGCTAAGCCCGGGGAGCTGTTTTTT
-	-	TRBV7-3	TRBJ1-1	CASSLIGGENTEAFF	TGTGCCAGCAGCTTAATCGGGGGTGAGAACACTGAAGCTTTCTTT
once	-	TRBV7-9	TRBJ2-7	CASSPGGGTGYHEQYF	TGTGCCAGCAGCCCCGGGGGGGGGACAGGGTACCACGAGCAGTACTTC
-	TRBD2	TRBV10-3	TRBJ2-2	CAISGRGANTGELFF	TGTGCCATCAGTGGTCGGGGGGCGAACACCGGGGAGCTGTTTTTT
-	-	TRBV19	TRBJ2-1	CATSFPNEQFF	TGTGCCACCTCTTTTCCGAATGAGCAGTTCTTC
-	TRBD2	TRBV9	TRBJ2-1	CASSPRMTSGANEQFF	TGTGCCAGCAGCCCCCGTATGACTAGCGGGGCCAATGAGCAGTTCTTC
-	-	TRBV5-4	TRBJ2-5	CASSGSLQETQYF	TGTGCCAGCAGCGGCAGTCTCCAAGAGACCCAGTACTTC
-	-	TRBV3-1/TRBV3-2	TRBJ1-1	CASSLGGAGEAFF	TGTGCCAGCAGCCTTGGGGGGGCCGGTGAAGCTTTCTTT
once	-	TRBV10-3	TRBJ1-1	CAISEGRYTEAFF	TGTGCCATCAGTGAGGGGAGGTACACTGAAGCTTTCTTT
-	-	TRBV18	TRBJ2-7	CASSPPVTDEQYF	TGTGCCAGCTCACCCCCGGTAACGGACGAGCAGTACTTC
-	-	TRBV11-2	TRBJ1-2	CASSSFIRGYGYTF	TGTGCCAGCAGCAGCTTTATCAGGGGCTATGGCTACACCTTC
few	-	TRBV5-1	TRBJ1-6	CASSPGLGDSPLHF	TGCGCCAGCAGCCCAGGGCTCGGAGATTCACCCCTCCACTTT
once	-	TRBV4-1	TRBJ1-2	CASSQPPGRYTF	TGCGCCAGCAGCCAACCCCCAGGGAGGTACACCTTC
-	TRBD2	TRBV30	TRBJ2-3	CAWSRTSGGITDTQYF	TGTGCCTGGAGTCGAACTAGCGGGGGCATCACAGATACGCAGTATTTT